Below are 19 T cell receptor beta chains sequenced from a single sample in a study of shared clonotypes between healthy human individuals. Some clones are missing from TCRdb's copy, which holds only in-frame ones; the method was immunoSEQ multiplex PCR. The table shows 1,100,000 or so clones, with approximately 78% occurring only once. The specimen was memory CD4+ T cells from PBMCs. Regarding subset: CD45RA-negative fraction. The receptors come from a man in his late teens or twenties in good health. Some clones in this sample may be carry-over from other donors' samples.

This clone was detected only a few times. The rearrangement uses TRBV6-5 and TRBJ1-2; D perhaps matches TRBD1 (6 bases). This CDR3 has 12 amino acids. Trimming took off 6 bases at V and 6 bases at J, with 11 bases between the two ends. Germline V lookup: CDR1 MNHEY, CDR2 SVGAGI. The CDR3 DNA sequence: TGTGCCAGCAGGGGGGGACACAATGGCTACACCTTC. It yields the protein CASRGGHNGYTF.

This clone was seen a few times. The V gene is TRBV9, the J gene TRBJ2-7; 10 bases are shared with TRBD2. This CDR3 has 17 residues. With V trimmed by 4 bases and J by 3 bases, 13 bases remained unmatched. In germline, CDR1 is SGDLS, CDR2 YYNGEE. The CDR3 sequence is CASSRRGGTSEGYEQYF. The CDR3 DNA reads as TGTGCCAGCAGCCGACGAGGAGGGACTAGCGAAGGCTACGAGCAGTACTTC.

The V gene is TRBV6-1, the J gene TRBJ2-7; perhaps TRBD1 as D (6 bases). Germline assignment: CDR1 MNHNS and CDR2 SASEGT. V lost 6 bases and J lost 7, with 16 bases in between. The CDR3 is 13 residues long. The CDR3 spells CASSRDTFGEQYF. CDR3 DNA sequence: TGTGCCAGCAGCCGGGACACCTTTGGGGAGCAGTACTTC.

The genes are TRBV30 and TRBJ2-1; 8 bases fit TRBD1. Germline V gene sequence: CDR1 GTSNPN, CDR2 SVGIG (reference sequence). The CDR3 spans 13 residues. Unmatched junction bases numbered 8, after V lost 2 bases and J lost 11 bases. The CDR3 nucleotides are TGTGCCTGGAGTCCGGGACAGGTCGATAAGCAGTTCTTC. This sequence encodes CAWSPGQVDKQFF.

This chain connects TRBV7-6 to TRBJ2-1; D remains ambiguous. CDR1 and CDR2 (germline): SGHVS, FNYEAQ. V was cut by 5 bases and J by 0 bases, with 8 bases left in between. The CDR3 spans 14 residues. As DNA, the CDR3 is TGTGCCAGCAGCCCCCCAAGCTCCTACAATGAGCAGTTCTTC. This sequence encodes CASSPPSSYNEQFF.

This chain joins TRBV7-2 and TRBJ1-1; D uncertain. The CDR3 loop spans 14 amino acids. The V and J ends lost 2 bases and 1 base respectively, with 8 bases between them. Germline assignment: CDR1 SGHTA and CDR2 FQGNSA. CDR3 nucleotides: TGTGCCAGCAGCTTATGGGCGGGGAACACTGAAGCTTTCTTT. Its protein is CASSLWAGNTEAFF.

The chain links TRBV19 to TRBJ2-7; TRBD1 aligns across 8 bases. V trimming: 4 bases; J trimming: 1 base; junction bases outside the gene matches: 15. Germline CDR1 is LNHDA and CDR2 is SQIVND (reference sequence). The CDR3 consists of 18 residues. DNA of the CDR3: TGTGCCAGTAGTAGGACAGGGCCAGCGCAAGGGACGTCCTACGAGCAGTACTTC. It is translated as CASSRTGPAQGTSYEQYF.

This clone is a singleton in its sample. CDR3 residues: CASSSTGSYGYTF. The CDR3, as DNA: TGTGCCAGCAGCTCCACAGGTTCTTATGGCTACACCTTC. V gene TRBV2 combines with J gene TRBJ1-2; tentative D call: TRBD1 (5 bases). Trimming took 6 bases from V and 5 from J, leaving 13 bases between them. This CDR3 contains 13 residues. Germline V CDR1 and CDR2: SNHLY, FYNNEI.

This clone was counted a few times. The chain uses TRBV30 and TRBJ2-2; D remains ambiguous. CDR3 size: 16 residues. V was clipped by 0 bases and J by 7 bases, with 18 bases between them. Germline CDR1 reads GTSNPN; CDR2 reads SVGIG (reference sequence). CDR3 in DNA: TGTGCCTGGAGTGTATTAATAGGGTCGTACCGCGGGGAGCTGTTTTTT. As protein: CAWSVLIGSYRGELFF.

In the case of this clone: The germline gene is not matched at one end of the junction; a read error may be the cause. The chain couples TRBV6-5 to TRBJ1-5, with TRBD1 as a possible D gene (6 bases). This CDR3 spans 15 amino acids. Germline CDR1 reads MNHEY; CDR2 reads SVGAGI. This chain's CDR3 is CASSNSGTRLWAQHF. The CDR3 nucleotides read TGTGCCAGCAGTAACTCCGGGACAAGGCTATGGGCCCAGCATTTT.

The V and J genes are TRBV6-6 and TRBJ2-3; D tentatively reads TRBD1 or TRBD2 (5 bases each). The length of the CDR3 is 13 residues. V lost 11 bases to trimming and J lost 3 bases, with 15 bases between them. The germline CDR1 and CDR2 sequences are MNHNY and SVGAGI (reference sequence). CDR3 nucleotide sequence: TGTGCCGCACAGGAGGTCGGGACAGATACGCAGTATTTT. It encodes CAAQEVGTDTQYF.

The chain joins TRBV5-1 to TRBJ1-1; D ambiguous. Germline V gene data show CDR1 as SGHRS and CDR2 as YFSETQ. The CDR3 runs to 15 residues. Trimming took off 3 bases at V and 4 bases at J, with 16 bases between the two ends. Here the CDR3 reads CASSSGGIRSTEAFF. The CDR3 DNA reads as TGCGCCAGCAGCTCTGGAGGGATAAGGTCCACTGAAGCTTTCTTT.

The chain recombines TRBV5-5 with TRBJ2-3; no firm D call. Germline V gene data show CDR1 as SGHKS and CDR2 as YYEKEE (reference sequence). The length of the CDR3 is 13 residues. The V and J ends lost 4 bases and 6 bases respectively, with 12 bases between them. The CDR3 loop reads CASSKVVSDTQYF. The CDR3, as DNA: TGTGCCAGCAGCAAGGTAGTCTCGGATACGCAGTATTTT.

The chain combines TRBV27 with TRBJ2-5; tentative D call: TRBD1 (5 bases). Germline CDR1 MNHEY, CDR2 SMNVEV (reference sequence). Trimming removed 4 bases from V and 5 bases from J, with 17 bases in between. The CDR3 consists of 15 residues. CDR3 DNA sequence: TGTGCCAGCAGTTGGGCCCCTAGGGGTTCGGAGACCCAGTACTTC. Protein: CASSWAPRGSETQYF.

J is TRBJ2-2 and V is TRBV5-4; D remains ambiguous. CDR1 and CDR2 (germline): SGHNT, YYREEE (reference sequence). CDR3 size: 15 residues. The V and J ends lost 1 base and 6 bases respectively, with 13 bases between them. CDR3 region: CASSLIHQRPGELFF. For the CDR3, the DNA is TGTGCCAGCAGCTTGATTCATCAACGGCCCGGGGAGCTGTTTTTT.

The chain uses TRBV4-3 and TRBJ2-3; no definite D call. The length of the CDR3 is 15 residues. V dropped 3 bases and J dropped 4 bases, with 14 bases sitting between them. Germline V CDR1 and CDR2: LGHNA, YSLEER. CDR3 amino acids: CASSQRLGDPDTQYF. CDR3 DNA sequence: TGCGCCAGCAGCCAGCGGCTGGGTGACCCAGATACGCAGTATTTT.

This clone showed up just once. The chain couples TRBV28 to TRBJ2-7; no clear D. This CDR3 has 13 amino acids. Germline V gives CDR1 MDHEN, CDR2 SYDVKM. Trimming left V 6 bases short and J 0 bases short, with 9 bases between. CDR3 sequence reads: CASRGGYSYEQYF. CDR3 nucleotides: TGTGCCAGCAGGGGCGGATACTCCTACGAGCAGTACTTC.

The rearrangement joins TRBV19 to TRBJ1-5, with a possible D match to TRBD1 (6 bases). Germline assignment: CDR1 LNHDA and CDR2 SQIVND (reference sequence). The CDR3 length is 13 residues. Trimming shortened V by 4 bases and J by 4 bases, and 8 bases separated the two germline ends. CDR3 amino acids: CASSTTGNQPQHF. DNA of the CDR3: TGTGCCAGTAGTACTACAGGGAATCAGCCCCAGCATTTT.

CDR3 in DNA: TGTGCCAGCAGCTCAGGGACCAACCCTGGGACAGATACGCAGTATTTT. It specifies CASSSGTNPGTDTQYF. This sequence joins TRBV5-8 and TRBJ2-3; D could derive from TRBD1 or TRBD2 (5 bases each). Deletions cut 3 bases from V and 3 bases from J, with 17 bases between. Germline V gene sequence: CDR1 SGHTS, CDR2 YDEGEE. This CDR3 has 16 residues.